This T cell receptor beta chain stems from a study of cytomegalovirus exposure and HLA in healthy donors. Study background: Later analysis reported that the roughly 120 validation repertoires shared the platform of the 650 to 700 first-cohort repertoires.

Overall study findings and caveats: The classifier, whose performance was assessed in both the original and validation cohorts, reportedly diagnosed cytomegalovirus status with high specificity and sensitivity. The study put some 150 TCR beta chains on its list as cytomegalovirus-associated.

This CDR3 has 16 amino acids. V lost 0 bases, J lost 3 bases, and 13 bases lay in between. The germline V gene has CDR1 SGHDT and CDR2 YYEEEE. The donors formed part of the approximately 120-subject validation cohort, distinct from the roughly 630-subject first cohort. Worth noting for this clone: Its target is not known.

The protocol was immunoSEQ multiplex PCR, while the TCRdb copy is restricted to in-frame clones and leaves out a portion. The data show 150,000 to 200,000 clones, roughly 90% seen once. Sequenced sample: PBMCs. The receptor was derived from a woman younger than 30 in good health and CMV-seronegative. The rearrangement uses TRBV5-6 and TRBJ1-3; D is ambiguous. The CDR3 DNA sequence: TGTGCCAGCAGCTTGGGCCCCAGAGACTTTGGAAACACCATATATTTT. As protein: CASSLGPRDFGNTIYF.